Below, one T cell receptor beta chain is given with its context. What it binds is not known. Trimming took 1 base from V and 4 from J, leaving 14 bases between them. Germline CDR1 SGDLS, CDR2 YYNGEE. The length of the CDR3 is 15 residues. 5'RACE template switching added a universal primer site and UMIs to TCR cDNA. MiXCR, run by TCRdb on the 5' RACE reads, gives a single entry per CDR3 protein. Of about 210,000 distinct CDR3 sequences in the sample, more than 3% are singletons; the top ten hold about 3%. These data come from a study of T cells after yellow fever vaccination. Study in general: Fractions of low cell number were prepared using SMART-Seq v4 Ultra Low Input.

Study findings and constraints: Some clonotypes, a small share, were shared between CD4 and CD8 compartments. After the booster, over 95% of CD4 and approximately 87% of CD8 primary-response clones were re-detected.

The genes are TRBV9 and TRBJ1-1; no clear D gene. This receptor was obtained from a man between 18 and 35 years old who received the YFV17D yellow fever vaccine. Sequences were derived from CD4+ T cells sorted from PBMCs, sampled 10 days after the yellow fever booster vaccination. CDR3 coding DNA: TGTGCCAGCAGCGTACATCCGGGCGAGAGCACTGAAGCTTTCTTT. Protein sequence: CASSVHPGESTEAFF.